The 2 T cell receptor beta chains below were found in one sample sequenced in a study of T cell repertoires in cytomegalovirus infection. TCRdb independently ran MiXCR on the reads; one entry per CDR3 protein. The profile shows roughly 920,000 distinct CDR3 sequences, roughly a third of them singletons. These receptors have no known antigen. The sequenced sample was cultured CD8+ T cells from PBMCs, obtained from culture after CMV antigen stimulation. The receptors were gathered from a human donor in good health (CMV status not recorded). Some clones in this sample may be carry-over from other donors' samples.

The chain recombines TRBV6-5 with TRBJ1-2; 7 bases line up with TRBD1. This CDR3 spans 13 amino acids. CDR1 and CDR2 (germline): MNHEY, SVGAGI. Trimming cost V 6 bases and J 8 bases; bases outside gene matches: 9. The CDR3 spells CASSFGQALGYTF. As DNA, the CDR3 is TGTGCCAGCAGCTTTGGACAGGCCCTGGGCTACACCTTC.

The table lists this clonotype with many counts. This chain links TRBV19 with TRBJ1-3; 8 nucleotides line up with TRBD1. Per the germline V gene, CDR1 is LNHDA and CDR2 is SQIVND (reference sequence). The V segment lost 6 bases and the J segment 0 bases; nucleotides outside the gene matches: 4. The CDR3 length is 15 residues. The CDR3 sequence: CASRDRVRSGNTIYF. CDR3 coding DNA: TGTGCCAGTAGGGACAGGGTGCGCTCTGGAAACACCATATATTTT.